This TCR beta chain was sequenced for a study of tumor-infiltrating lymphocytes in primary liver carcinoma. At the level of the study: Tissue type made little difference to sample yields of roughly 3.5 to 7.5 million productive TCRbeta reads. Whole-study results and caveats: Researchers found tumor-adjacent and tumor-blood pairs overlapped less than tumor region pairs. Compared with blood, tumor repertoires held significantly more in their top 250 clones.

TCR beta cDNA was made from 450 to 550 ng total RNA with a constant-region primer. It was through three nested multiplex PCR rounds of slightly modified ARM-PCR that TCR beta libraries arose. The first two PCR rounds used TRBV1-TRBV30 forward primers with a C-beta reverse primer, roughly 10 cycles each. MiXCR, run by TCRdb on the multiplex PCR reads, gives a single entry per CDR3 protein. The sample includes around 120,000 distinct CDR3 sequences, around 70% of them seen just once. V was cut by 1 base and J by 6 bases, with 11 bases left in between. This CDR3 region has 14 residues. Without any cell sorting, roughly 20-33 mg of bulk tissue yielded co-extracted RNA and DNA. The table lists this clonotype with many counts. Its antigen is currently unknown.

The sequence was obtained from a woman aged 55-75 years with primary liver carcinoma and hepatitis B virus infection. The sample taken for sequencing was tumor-adjacent normal liver tissue. This rearrangement joins TRBV12-3 or TRBV12-4 to TRBJ2-3; unclear D gene. The CDR3 DNA sequence: TGTGCCAGCAGTTTAGGGCTACCCCCGGATACGCAGTATTTT. Residues: CASSLGLPPDTQYF.